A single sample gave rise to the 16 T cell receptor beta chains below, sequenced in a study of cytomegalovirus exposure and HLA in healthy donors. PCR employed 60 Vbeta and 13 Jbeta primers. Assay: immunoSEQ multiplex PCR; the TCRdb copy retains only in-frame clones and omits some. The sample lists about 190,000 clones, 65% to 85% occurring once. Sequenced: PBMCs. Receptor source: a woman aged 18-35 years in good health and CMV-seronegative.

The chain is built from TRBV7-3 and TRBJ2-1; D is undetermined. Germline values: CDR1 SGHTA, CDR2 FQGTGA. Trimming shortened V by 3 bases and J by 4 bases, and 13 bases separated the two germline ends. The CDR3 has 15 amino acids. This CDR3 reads CASSLFLAAYNEQFF. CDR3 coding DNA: TGTGCCAGCAGCTTGTTCCTTGCAGCGTACAATGAGCAGTTCTTC.

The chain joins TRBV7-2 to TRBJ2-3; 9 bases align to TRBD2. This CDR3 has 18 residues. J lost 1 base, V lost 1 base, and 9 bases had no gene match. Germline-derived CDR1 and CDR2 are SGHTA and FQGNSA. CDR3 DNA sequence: TGTGCCAGCAGCTTAGTGCCGCGGGGGGGCCTTCGCACAGATACGCAGTATTTT. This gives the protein CASSLVPRGGLRTDTQYF.

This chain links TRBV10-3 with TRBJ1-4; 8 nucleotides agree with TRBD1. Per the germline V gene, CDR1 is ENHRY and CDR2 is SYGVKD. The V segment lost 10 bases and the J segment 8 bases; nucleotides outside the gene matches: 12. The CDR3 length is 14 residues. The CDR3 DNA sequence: TGTGCCACCGGTCGAGCAGGGGGCGGAGAAAAACTGTTTTTT. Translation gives CATGRAGGGEKLFF.

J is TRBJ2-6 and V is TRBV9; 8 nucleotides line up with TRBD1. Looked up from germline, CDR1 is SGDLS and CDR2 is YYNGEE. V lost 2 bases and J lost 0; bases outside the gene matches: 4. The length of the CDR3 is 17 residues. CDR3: CASSVTTGGSGANVLTF. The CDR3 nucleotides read TGTGCCAGCAGCGTCACAACAGGGGGCTCTGGGGCCAACGTCCTGACTTTC.

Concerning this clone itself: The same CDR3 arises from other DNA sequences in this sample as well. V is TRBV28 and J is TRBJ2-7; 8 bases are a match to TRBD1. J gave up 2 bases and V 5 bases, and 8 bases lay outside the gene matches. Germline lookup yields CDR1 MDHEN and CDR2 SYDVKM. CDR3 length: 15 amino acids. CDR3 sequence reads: CASSITGTGPYEQYF. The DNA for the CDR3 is TGTGCCAGCAGTATAACCGGGACAGGCCCCTACGAGCAGTACTTC.

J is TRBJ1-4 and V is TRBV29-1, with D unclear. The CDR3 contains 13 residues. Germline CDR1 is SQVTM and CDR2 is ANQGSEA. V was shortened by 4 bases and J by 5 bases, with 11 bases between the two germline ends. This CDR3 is CSVVSGPNEKLFF. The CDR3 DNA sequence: TGCAGCGTTGTTTCTGGGCCCAATGAAAAACTGTTTTTT.

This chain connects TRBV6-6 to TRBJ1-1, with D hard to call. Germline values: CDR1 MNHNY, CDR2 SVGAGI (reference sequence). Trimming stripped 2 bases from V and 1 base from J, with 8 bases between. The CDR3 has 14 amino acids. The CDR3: CASSYRGENTEAFF. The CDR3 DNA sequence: TGTGCCAGCAGTTACCGGGGTGAGAACACTGAAGCTTTCTTT.

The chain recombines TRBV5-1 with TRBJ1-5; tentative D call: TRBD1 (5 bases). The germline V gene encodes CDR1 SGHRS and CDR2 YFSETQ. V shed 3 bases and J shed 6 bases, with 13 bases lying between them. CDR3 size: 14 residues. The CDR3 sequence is CASSSDFGGQPQHF. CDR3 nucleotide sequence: TGCGCCAGCAGCTCGGATTTCGGGGGTCAGCCCCAGCATTTT.

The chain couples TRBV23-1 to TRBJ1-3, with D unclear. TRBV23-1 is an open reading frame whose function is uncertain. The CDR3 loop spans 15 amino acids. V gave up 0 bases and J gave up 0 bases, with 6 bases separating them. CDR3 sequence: CASSQSSRSGNTIYF. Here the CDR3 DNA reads TGCGCCAGCAGTCAATCCAGTCGCTCTGGAAACACCATATATTTT.

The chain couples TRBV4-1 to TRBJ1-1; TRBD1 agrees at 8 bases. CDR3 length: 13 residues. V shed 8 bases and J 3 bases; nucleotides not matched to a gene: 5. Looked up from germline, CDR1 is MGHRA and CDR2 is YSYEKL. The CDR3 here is CASGHRGDTEAFF. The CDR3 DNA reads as TGCGCCAGCGGACACAGGGGGGACACTGAAGCTTTCTTT.

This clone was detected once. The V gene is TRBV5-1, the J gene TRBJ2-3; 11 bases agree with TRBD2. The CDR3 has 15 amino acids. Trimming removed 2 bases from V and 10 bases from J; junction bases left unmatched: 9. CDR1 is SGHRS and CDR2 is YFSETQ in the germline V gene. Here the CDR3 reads CASSLTSGGLHPQYF. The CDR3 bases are TGCGCCAGCAGCTTAACTAGCGGGGGCCTCCACCCGCAGTATTTT.

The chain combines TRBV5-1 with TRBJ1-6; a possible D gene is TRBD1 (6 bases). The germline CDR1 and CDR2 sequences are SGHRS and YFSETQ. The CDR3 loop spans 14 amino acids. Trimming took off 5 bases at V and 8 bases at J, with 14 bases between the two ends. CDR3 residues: CASSGGASYSPLHF. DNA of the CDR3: TGCGCCAGCAGTGGGGGGGCATCTTATTCACCCCTCCACTTT.

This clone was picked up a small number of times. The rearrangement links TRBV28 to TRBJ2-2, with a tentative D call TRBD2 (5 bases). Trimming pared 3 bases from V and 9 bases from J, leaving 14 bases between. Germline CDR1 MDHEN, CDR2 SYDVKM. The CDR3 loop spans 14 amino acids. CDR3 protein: CASSFGPSGRELFF. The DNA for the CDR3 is TGTGCCAGCAGTTTTGGCCCCTCGGGGAGGGAGCTGTTTTTT. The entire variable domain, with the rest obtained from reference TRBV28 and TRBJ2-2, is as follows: DVKVTQSSRYLVKRTGEKVFLECVQDMDHENMFWYRQDPGLGLRLIYFSYDVKMKEKGDIPEGYSVSREKKERFSLILESASTNQTSMYLCASSFGPSGRELFFGEGSRLTVL.

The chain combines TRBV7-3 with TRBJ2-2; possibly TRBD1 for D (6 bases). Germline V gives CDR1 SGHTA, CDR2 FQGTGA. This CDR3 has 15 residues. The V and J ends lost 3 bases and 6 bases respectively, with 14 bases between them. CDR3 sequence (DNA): TGTGCCAGCAGCTTGGACCAGGGGTTTGCCGGGGAGCTGTTTTTT. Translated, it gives CASSLDQGFAGELFF.

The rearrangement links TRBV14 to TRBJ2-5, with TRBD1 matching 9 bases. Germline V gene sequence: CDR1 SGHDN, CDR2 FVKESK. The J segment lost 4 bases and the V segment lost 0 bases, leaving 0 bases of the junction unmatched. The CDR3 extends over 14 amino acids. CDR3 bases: TGTGCCAGCAGCCAAGAGACAGGGGGAGAGACCCAGTACTTC. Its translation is CASSQETGGETQYF.

The CDR3 DNA follows: TGTGCCTGGAGTCGAGGGGGCGGCGGAAACTATGGCTACACCTTC. The encoded protein is CAWSRGGGGNYGYTF. The chain couples TRBV30 to TRBJ1-2; the match to TRBD1 covers 7 bases. The ends lost 2 bases at V and 2 bases at J; junction bases unmatched: 8. The CDR3 has 15 amino acids. CDR1 is GTSNPN, CDR2 SVGIG, per germline (reference sequence).